This TCR beta chain was captured in a study of OX40 agonist ivuxolimab in advanced cancers. Looking at the study overall: Hepatocellular carcinoma, melanoma, renal cell or head and neck cancer occurred in dose-escalation patients. Males comprised 70% to 85% of the group, whose mean age was approximately 60 years (range roughly 20 to 85). Study outcomes and limitations: Some nonresponders additionally presented with little normalized T-cell clonal expansion.

Sequencing was performed with immunoSEQ multiplex PCR; in TCRdb, only in-frame clones are kept and a portion is missing. The sample lists about 35,000 clones; around 80% were seen once. As concerns this clone: The antigen is unknown.

CDR1 and CDR2 from the germline V gene are LNHNV and YYDKDF (reference sequence). The CDR3 covers 12 residues. After removal of 8 bases from V and 5 bases from J, the junction contained 5 bases not matched to a gene. The gene calls are TRBV15 and TRBJ2-7, with 8 bases aligning to TRBD2. The sequences come from CD4+ or CD8+ T cells sorted from blood, collected in a trial of the OX40 agonist ivuxolimab. The TCR originated in an adult with an advanced solid tumor such as melanoma, head and neck, liver or kidney cancer. The CDR3 DNA reads as TGTGCCACCTCGGGAGGGGTCCACGAGCAGTACTTC. This sequence encodes CATSGGVHEQYF.